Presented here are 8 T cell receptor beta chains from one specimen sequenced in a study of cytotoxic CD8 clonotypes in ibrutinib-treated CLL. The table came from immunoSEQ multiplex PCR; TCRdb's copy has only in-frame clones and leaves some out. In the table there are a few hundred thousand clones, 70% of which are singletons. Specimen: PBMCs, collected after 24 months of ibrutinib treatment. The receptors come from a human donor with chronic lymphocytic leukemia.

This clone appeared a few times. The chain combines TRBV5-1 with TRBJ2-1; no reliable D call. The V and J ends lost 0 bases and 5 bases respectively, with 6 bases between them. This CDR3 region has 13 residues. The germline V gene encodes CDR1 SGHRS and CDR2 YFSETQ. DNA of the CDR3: TGCGCCAGCAGCTTGGGGACCAACAATGAGCAGTTCTTC. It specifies CASSLGTNNEQFF.

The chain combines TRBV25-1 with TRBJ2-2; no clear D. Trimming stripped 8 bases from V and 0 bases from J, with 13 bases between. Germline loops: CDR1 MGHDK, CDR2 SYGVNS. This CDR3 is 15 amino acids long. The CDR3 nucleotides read TGTGCCAGCGCAATTACGACACCGAACACCGGGGAGCTGTTTTTT. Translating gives CASAITTPNTGELFF. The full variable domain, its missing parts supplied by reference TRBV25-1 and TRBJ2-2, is EADIYQTPRYLVIGTGKKITLECSQTMGHDKMYWYQQDPGMELHLIHYSYGVNSTEKGDLSSESTVSRIRTEHFPLTLESARPSHTSQYLCASAITTPNTGELFFGEGSRLTVL.

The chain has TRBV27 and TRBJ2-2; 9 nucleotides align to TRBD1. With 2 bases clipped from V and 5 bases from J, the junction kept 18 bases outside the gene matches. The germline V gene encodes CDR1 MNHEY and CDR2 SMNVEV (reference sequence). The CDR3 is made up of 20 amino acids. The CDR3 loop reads CASSLGSGQGSSIWTGELFF. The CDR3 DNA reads TGTGCCAGCAGTTTAGGATCGGGACAGGGCTCTAGCATCTGGACCGGGGAGCTGTTTTTT.

CDR3 sequence (DNA): TGCAGCGTTGCGCTCCCAACAGCTGAGCAGTTCTTC. Its protein product is CSVALPTAEQFF. This chain joins TRBV29-1 and TRBJ2-1; D not resolved. The CDR3 length is 12 residues. V gave up 4 bases and J gave up 9 bases, with 13 bases separating them. Germline V gene sequence: CDR1 SQVTM, CDR2 ANQGSEA.

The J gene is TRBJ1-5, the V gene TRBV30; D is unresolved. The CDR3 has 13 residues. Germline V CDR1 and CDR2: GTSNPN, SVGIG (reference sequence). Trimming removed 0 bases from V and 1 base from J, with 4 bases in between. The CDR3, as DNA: TGTGCCTGGAGTGTCGTCAGCAATCAGCCCCAGCATTTT. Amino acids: CAWSVVSNQPQHF.

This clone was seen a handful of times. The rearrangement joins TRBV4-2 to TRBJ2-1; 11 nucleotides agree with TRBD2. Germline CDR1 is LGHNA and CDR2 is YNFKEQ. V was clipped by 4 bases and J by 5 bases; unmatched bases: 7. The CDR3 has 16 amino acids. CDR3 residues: CASSRGTSGLDNEQFF. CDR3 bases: TGTGCCAGCAGCCGAGGGACTAGCGGTCTGGACAATGAGCAGTTCTTC.

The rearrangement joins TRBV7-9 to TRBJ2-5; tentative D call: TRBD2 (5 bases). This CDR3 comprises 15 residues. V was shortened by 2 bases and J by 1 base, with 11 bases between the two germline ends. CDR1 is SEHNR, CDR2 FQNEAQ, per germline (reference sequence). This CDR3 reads CASSLFSEPQETQYF. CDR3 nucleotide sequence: TGTGCCAGCAGCTTATTTAGCGAGCCCCAAGAGACCCAGTACTTC.

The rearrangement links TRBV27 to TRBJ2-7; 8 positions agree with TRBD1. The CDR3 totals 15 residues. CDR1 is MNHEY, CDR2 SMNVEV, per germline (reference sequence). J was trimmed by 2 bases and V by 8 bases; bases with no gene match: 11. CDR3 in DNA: TGTGCCAGCTCCGGCCGGGACAGGTGCACCTACGAGCAGTACTTC. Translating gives CASSGRDRCTYEQYF.